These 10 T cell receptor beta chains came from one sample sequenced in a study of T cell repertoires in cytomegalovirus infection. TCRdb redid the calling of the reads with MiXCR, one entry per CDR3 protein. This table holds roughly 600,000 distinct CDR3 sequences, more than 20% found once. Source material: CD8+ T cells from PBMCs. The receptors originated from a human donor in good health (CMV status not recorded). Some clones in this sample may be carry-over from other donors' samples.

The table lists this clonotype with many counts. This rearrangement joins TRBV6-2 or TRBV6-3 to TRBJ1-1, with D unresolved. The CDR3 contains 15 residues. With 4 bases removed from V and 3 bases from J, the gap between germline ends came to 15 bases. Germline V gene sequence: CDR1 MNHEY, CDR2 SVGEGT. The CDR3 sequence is CASSFWPGRDTEAFF. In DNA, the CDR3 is TGTGCCAGCAGTTTTTGGCCCGGACGGGACACTGAAGCTTTCTTT.

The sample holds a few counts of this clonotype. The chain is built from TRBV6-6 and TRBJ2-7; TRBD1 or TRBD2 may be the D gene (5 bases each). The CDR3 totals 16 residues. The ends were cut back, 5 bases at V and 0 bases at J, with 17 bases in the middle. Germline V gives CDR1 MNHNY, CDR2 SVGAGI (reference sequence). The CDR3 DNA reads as TGTGCCAGCAGTACCGGTCGAGGGGCCCACTCCTACGAGCAGTACGTC. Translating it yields CASSTGRGAHSYEQYV.

DNA of the CDR3: TGTGCCAGCAGTGAAGGGGGGACAGGGTCCTACAATGAGCAGTTCTTC. Amino acid sequence: CASSEGGTGSYNEQFF. The genes are TRBV2 and TRBJ2-1, with TRBD1 identical over 9 bases. CDR1 and CDR2 (germline): SNHLY, FYNNEI. The J segment lost 1 base and the V segment lost 1 base, leaving 2 bases of the junction unmatched. This CDR3 contains 16 residues.

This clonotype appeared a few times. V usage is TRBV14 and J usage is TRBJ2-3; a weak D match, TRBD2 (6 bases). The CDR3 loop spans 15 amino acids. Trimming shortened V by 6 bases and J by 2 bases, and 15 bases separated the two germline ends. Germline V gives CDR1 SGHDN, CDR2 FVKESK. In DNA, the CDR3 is TGTGCCAGCAGGGACCGGGACTCTCCCACAGATACGCAGTATTTT. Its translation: CASRDRDSPTDTQYF.

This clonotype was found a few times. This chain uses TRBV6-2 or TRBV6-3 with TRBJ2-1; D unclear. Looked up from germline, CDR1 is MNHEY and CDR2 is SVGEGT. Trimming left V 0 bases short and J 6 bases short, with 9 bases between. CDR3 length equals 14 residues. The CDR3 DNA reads TGTGCCAGCAGTTACTCTGGCAGTCTCAATGAGCAGTTCTTC. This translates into CASSYSGSLNEQFF.

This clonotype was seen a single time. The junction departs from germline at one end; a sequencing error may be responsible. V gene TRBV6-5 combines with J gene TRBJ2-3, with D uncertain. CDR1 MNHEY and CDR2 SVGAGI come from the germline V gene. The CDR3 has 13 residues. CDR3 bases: TGTACCAGCAGTTATCGGGCCACAGATACGCAGTATTTT. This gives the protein CTSSYRATDTQYF.

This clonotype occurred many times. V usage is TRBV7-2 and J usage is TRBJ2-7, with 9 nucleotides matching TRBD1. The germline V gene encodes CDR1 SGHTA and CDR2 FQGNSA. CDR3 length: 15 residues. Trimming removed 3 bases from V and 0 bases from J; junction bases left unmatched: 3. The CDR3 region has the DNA TGTGCCAGCAGCTTCGGGACAGGGAGCTCCTACGAGCAGTACTTC. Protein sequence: CASSFGTGSSYEQYF.

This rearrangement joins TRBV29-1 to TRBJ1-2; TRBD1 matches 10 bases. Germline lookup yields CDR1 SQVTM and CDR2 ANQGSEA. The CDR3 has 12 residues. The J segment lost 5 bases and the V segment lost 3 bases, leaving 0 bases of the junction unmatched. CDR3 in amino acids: CSVEGQGYGYTF. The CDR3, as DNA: TGCAGCGTTGAGGGACAGGGGTATGGCTACACCTTC.

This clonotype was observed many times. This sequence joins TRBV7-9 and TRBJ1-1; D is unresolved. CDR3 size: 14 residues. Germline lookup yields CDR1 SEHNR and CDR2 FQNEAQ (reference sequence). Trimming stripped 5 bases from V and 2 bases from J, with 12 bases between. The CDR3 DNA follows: TGTGCCAGCAGCGTCCCCCGGGGAAACACTGAAGCTTTCTTT. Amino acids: CASSVPRGNTEAFF.

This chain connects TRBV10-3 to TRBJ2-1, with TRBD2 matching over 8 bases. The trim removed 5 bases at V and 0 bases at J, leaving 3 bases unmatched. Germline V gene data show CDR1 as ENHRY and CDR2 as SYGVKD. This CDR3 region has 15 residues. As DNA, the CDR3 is TGTGCCATCAGTACAACTAGCGGCTCCTACAATGAGCAGTTCTTC. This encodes CAISTTSGSYNEQFF.